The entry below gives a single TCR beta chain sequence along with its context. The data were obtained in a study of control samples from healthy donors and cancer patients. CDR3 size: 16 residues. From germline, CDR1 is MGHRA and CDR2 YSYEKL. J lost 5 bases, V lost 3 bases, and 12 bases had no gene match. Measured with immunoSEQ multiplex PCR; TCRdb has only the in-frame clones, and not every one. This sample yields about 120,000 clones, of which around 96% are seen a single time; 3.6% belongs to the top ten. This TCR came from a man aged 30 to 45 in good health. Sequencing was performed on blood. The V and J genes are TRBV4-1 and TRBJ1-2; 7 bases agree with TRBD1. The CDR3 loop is CASSQPNRGLGYGYTF. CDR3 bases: TGCGCCAGCAGCCAGCCTAACAGGGGTTTGGGATATGGCTACACCTTC.